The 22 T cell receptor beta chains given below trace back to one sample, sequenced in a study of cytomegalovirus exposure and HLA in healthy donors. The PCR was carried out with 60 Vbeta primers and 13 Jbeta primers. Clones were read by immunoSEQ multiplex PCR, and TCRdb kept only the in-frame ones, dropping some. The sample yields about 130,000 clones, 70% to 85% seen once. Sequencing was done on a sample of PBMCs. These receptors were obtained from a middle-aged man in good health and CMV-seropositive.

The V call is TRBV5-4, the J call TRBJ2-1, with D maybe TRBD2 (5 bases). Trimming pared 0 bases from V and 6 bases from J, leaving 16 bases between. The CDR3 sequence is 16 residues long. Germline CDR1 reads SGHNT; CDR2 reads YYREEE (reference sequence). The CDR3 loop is CASSLVGSGRTNEQFF. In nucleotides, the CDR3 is TGTGCCAGCAGCTTGGTCGGCAGCGGTAGAACCAATGAGCAGTTCTTC.

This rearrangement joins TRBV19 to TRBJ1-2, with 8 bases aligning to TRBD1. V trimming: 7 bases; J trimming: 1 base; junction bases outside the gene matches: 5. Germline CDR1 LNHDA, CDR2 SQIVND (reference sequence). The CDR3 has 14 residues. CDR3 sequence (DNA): TGTGCCAGTACCCTAGACAGGGGTAACTATGGCTACACCTTC. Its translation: CASTLDRGNYGYTF.

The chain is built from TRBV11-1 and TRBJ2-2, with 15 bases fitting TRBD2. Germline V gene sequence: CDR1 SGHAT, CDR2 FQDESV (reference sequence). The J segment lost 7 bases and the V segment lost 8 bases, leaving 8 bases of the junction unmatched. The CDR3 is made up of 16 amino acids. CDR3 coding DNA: TGTGCCAGCTCTGGACTAGCGGGAGGGTCCGGCGGGGAGCTGTTTTTT. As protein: CASSGLAGGSGGELFF.

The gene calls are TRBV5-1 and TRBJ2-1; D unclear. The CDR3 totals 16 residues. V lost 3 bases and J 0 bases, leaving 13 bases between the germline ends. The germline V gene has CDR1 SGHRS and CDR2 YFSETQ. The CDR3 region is CASSSNGPSSYNEQFF. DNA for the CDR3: TGCGCCAGCAGCTCGAACGGTCCAAGCTCCTACAATGAGCAGTTCTTC.

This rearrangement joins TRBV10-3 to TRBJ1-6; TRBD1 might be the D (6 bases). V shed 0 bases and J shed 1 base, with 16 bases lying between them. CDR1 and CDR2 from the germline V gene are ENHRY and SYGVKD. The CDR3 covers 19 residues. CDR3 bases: TGTGCCATCAGTGAGTCGATAATAGGGGGGGGGTCCTATAATTCACCCCTCCACTTT. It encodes CAISESIIGGGSYNSPLHF.

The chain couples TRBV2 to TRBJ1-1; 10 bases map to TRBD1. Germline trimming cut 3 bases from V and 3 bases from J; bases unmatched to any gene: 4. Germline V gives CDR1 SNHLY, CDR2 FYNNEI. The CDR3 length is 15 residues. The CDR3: CASSDDRGQDTEAFF. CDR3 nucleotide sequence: TGTGCCAGCAGTGATGACAGGGGGCAGGACACTGAAGCTTTCTTT.

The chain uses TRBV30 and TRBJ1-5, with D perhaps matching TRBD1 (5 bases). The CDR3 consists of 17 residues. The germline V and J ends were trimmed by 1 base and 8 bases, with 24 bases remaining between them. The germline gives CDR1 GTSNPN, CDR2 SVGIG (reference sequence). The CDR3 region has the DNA TGTGCCTGGAGTGCCAGGAGGGTATATTCCCGAGGGGAGCCCCAGCATTTT. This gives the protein CAWSARRVYSRGEPQHF.

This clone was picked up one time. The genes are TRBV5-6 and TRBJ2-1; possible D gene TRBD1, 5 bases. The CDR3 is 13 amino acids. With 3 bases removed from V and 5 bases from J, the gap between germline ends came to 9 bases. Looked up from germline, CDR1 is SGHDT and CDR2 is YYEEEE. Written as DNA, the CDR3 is TGTGCCAGCAGCTCCCAGGGAAACAATGAGCAGTTCTTC. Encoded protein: CASSSQGNNEQFF.

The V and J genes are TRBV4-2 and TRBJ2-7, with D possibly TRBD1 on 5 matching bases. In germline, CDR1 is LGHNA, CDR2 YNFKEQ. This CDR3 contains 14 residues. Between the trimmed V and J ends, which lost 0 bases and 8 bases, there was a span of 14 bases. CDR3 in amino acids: CASSQDLGVDQQYF. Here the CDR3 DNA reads TGTGCCAGCAGCCAAGATTTAGGGGTGGATCAGCAGTACTTC.

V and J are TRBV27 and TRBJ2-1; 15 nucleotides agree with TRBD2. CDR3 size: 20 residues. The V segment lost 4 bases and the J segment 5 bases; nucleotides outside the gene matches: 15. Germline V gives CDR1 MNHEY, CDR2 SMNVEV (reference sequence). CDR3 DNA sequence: TGTGCCAGCAGTTCCTTAGGACTAGCGGGAGGGTGGTTAGGAGACAATGAGCAGTTCTTC. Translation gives CASSSLGLAGGWLGDNEQFF.

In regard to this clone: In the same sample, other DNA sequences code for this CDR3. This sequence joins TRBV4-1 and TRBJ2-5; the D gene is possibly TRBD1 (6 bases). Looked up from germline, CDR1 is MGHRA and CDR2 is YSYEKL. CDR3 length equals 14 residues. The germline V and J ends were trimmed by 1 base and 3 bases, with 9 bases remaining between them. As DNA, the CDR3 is TGCGCCAGCAGCCAAGTCGCAGGGGAAGAGACCCAGTACTTC. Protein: CASSQVAGEETQYF.

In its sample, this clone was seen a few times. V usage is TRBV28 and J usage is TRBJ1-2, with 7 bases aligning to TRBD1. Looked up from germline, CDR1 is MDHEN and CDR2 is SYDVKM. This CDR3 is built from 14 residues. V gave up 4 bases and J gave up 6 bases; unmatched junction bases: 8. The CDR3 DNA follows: TGTGCCAGCAGTTCTTCCGGGGACAGAGATGGCTACACCTTC. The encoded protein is CASSSSGDRDGYTF.

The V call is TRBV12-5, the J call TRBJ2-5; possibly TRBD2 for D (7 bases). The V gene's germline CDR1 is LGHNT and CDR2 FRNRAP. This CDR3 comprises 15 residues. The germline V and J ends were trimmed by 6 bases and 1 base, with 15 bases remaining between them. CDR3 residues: CASGWGLAAQETQYF. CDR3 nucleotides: TGTGCTAGTGGCTGGGGGCTAGCGGCCCAAGAGACCCAGTACTTC.

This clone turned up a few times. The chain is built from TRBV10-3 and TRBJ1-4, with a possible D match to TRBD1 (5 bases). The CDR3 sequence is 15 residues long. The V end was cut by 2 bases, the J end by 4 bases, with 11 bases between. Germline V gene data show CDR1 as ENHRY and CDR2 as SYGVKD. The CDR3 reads CAISETTQDNEKLFF. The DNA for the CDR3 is TGTGCCATCAGTGAGACGACACAGGATAATGAAAAACTGTTTTTT.

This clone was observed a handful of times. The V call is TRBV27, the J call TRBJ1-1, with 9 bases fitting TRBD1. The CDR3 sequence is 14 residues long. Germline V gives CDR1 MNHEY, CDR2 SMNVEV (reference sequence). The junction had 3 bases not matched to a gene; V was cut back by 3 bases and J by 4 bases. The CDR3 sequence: CASSLGTGTTEAFF. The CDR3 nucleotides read TGTGCCAGCAGTTTGGGGACAGGGACCACTGAAGCTTTCTTT.

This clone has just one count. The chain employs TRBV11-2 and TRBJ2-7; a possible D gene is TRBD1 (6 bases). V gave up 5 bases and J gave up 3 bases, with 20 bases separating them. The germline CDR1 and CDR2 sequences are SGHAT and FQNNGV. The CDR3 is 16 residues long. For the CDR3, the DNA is TGTGCCAGCAGCCCAACCTTCCGACAGGCAGGCTACGAGCAGTACTTC. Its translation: CASSPTFRQAGYEQYF. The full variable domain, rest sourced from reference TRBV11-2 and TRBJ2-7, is EAGVAQSPRYKIIEKRQSVAFWCNPISGHATLYWYQQILGQGPKLLIQFQNNGVVDDSQLPKDRFSAERLKGVDSTLKIQPAKLEDSAVYLCASSPTFRQAGYEQYFGPGTRLTVT.

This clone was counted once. CDR3 protein: CASRQSVQGTQYF. CDR3 nucleotides: TGTGCCAGCAGACAGTCGGTTCAGGGGACGCAGTATTTT. This chain joins TRBV6-5 and TRBJ2-3, with D perhaps matching TRBD1 (6 bases). This CDR3 is 13 amino acids long. CDR1 and CDR2 from the germline V gene are MNHEY and SVGAGI. Trimming took off 6 bases at V and 9 bases at J, with 16 bases between the two ends.

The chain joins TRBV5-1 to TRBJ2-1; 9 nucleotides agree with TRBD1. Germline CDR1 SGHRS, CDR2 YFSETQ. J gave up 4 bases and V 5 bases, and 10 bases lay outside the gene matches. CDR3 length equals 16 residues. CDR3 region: CASSGRGQGVYNEQFF. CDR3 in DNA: TGCGCCAGCAGTGGCAGGGGACAGGGAGTGTACAATGAGCAGTTCTTC. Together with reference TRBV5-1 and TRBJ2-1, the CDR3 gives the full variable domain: KAGVTQTPRYLIKTRGQQVTLSCSPISGHRSVSWYQQTPGQGLQFLFEYFSETQRNKGNFPGRFSGRQFSNSRSEMNVSTLELGDSALYLCASSGRGQGVYNEQFFGPGTRLTVL.

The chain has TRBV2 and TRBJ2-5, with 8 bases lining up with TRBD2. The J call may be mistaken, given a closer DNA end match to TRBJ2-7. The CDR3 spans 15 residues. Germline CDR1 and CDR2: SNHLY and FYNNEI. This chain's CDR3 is CASSEGSGSNHEQYF. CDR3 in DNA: TGTGCCAGCAGTGAAGGGAGCGGGAGCAATCACGAGCAGTACTTC.

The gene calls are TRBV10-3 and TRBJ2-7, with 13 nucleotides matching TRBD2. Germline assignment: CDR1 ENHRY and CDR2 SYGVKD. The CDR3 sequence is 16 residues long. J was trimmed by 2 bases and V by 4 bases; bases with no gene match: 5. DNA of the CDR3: TGTGCCATCAGTGGAGGACTAGCGGGAGCCGCCTACGAGCAGTACTTC. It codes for CAISGGLAGAAYEQYF.

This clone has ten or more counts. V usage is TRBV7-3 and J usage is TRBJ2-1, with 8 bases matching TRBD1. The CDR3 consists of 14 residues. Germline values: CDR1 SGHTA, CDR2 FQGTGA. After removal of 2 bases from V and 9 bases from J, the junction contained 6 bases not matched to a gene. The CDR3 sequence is CASSLSGQGVEQFF. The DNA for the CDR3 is TGTGCCAGCAGCTTATCCGGACAGGGTGTTGAGCAGTTCTTC.

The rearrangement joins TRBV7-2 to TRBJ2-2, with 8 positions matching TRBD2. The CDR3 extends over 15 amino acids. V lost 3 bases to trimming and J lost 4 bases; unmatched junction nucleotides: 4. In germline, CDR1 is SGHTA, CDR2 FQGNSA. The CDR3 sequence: CASSLSGSPTGELFF. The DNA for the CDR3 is TGTGCCAGCAGCTTGAGCGGGAGCCCCACCGGGGAGCTGTTTTTT.